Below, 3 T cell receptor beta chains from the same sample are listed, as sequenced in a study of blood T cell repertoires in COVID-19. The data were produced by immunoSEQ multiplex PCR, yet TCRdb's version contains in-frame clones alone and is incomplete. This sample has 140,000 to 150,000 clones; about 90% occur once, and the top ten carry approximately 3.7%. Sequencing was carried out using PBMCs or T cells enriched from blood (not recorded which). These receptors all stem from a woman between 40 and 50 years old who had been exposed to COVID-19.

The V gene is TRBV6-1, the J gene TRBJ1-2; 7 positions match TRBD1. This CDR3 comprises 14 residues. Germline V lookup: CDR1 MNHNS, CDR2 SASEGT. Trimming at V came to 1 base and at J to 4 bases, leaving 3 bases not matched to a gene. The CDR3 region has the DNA TGTGCCAGCAGTGAAGGACAGGGTTCCTATGGCTACACCTTC. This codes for CASSEGQGSYGYTF.

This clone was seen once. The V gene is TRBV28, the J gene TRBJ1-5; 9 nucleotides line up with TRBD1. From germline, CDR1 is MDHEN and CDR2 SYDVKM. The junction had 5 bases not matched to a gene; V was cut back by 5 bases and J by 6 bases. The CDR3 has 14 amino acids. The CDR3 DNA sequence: TGTGCCAGCAGTCTAGGGACAGGGAGTCAGCCCCAGCATTTT. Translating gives CASSLGTGSQPQHF.

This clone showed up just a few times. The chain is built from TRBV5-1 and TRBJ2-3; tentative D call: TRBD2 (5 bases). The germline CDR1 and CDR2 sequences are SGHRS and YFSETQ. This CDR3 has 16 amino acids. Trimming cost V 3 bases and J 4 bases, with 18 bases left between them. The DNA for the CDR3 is TGCGCCAGCAGCTCCGGTCGGGCCCTCGGGGCAGATACGCAGTATTTT. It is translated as CASSSGRALGADTQYF.